This T cell receptor (beta chain) originates from a study of radiotherapy plus CTLA-4 blockade in lung cancer. Germline lookup yields CDR1 SGHTA and CDR2 FQGNSA. V trimming: 1 base; J trimming: 5 bases; junction bases outside the gene matches: 3. The CDR3 is 14 amino acids. Sequencing was performed with immunoSEQ multiplex PCR; in TCRdb, only in-frame clones are kept and a portion is missing. This repertoire shows 40,000 or so clones, roughly 63% found once; its top ten account for approximately 17%. The rearrangement uses TRBV7-2 and TRBJ2-3; 7 bases map to TRBD2. The clonotype was recovered from a human donor with non-small cell lung cancer who had a partial response to radiotherapy plus ipilimumab. Material: peripheral blood, obtained from a patient treated with radiotherapy plus ipilimumab. DNA for the CDR3: TGTGCCAGCAGCTTAGGGTCGGGGGGAGATACGCAGTATTTT. It is translated as CASSLGSGGDTQYF. The complete variable domain, with remaining parts taken from reference TRBV7-2 and TRBJ2-3, reads GAGVSQSPSNKVTEKGKDVELRCDPISGHTALYWYRQSLGQGLEFLIYFQGNSAPDKSGLPSDRFSAERTGGSVSTLTIQRTQQEDSAVYLCASSLGSGGDTQYFGPGTRLTVL.